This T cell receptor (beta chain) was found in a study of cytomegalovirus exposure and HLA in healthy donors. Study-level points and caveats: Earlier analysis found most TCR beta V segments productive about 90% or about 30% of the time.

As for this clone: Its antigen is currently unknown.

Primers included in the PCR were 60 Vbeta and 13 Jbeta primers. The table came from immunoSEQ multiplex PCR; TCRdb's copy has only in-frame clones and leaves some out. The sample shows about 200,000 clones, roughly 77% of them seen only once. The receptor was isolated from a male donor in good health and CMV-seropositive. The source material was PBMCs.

CDR3 sequence (DNA): TGTGCCAGCAGCCCGAGTCAAGACTATGGCTACACCTTC. This codes for CASSPSQDYGYTF. This rearrangement joins TRBV2 to TRBJ1-2; no clear D. The CDR3 totals 13 residues. Germline values: CDR1 SNHLY, CDR2 FYNNEI. V lost 6 bases and J 3 bases, leaving 11 bases between the germline ends.